This T cell receptor (beta chain) was profiled in a study of blood T cell repertoires in COVID-19. Turning to the study itself: Sites across the United States, Italy and Spain contributed samples from acute and convalescent COVID-19. PBMCs, B-cell-depleted T cells, or T cells provided the cDNA or gDNA that made up the material.

Trimming cost V 3 bases and J 7 bases, with 18 bases left between them. The CDR3 runs to 14 residues. In germline, CDR1 is SQVTM, CDR2 ANQGSEA. Study processing details: Amplification with reference gene primers provided the estimates of nucleated cell counts. This table comes from immunoSEQ multiplex PCR, and its TCRdb copy is limited to in-frame clones, with some not included. V and J calls and clone size are as listed in that table; D and trimming were resolved from the DNA. Found here are 130,000 or so clones, around nine tenths of them singletons; the top ten hold less than 20%. The source is a man between 50 and 59 years old with active or convalescent COVID-19. Sequenced: peripheral blood. This rearrangement joins TRBV29-1 to TRBJ2-5; tentative D call: TRBD1 (6 bases). CDR3 sequence: CSVDGAVEGGTQYF. CDR3 DNA sequence: TGCAGCGTTGATGGTGCGGTGGAAGGGGGGACCCAGTACTTC. Full variable domain (outside the CDR3, taken from reference TRBV29-1 and TRBJ2-5): SAVISQKPSRDICQRGTSLTIQCQVDSQVTMMFWYRQQPGQSLTLIATANQGSEATYESGFVIDKFPISRPNLTFSTLTVSNMSPEDSSIYLCSVDGAVEGGTQYFGPGTRLLVL.